This TCR beta chain was found in a study of cytomegalovirus exposure and HLA in healthy donors. Study observations and caveats: There were a few CMV-associated chains whose specificity for CMV antigens was confirmed in vitro.

The PCR used 60 Vbeta and 13 Jbeta primers. The repertoire was sequenced with immunoSEQ multiplex PCR; TCRdb's copy has only in-frame clones and lacks some. The repertoire holds about 220,000 clones, 82% seen once, with 4.5% to 6% in the top ten. For this clone: The antigen is not known.

The sequence derives from a woman aged 40 to 49 in good health and CMV-seropositive. The specimen was PBMCs.

CDR3 region: CASSYRGNQPQHF. The DNA of the CDR3 is TGTGCCAGCAGTTATCGGGGCAATCAGCCCCAGCATTTT. V usage is TRBV6-5 and J usage is TRBJ1-5; D unclear. CDR3 length: 13 amino acids. V was clipped by 3 bases and J by 2 bases, with 5 bases between them. Germline lookup yields CDR1 MNHEY and CDR2 SVGAGI.